This T cell receptor (beta chain) stems from a study of PD-1 blockade in classical Hodgkin lymphoma. Generated by immunoSEQ multiplex PCR, the TCRdb table keeps only in-frame clones and is missing some. The data show roughly 25,000 clones, 82% seen once. Exposure to brentuximab vedotin varied, and each patient had relapsed following autologous stem cell transplantation. The germline V gene has CDR1 SGHNT and CDR2 YENEEA. This CDR3 spans 15 amino acids. The V end lost 0 bases, the J end lost 7 bases, and 10 bases lay between the germline ends. This clone appeared a few times. This sample comprised peripheral blood mononuclear cells (PBMCs), obtained before the second cycle of nivolumab. The chain links TRBV11-3 to TRBJ1-6, with D perhaps TRBD1 (5 bases). The source of this sequence is a human donor with classical Hodgkin lymphoma. CDR3 sequence: CASSLDGGPNSPLHF. In DNA, the CDR3 is TGTGCCAGCAGCTTAGATGGGGGACCCAATTCACCCCTCCACTTT.